These T cell receptor beta chains were read from a single sample in a study of glioma-infiltrating T cells. TCRdb recomputed calls from the multiplex PCR reads with MiXCR, one row per CDR3 protein. The sample lists 90,000 or so distinct CDR3 sequences; approximately 40% were seen once. The material sequenced was glioma tissue, nonneoplastic brain tissue, or PBMCs (not recorded which). Source of these receptors: a human donor with low-grade glioma or glioblastoma, undergoing nonglioma brain surgery, or in good health (not recorded which). The CDR3 runs from the conserved cysteine through the conserved F or W. The D gene is left open where the match is weak. For some rows the clone size is stated as once, few or many, or as a class when expanded; others skip it.

clone_size j_call d_call cdr3_length v_call cdr3_nt cdr3_aa
many TRBJ1-1 . 13 TRBV19 TGTGCCAGTAGTTACTCGGACACAACTGAAGCTTTCTTT CASSYSDTTEAFF
few TRBJ2-1 TRBD2 17 TRBV12-3/TRBV12-4 TGTGCCAGCAGCCTGACTAGCGGGGGGCTAGGGGGGAATGAGCAGTTCTTC CASSLTSGGLGGNEQFF
. TRBJ2-3 . 13 TRBV6-2/TRBV6-3 TGTGACAGCATCAGGGACCAACCGGATACGCAGTATTTT CDSIRDQPDTQYF
few TRBJ2-6 . 18 TRBV18 TGTGCCAGCTCAAGGAGTGGGGGGCCCCACTCTGGGGCCAACGTCCTGACTTTC CASSRSGGPHSGANVLTF
many TRBJ2-1 . 17 TRBV27 TGTGCCAGCAGTTTCTGGTTCGGGGCGGAACTTTACAATGAGCAGTTCTTC CASSFWFGAELYNEQFF
many TRBJ1-1 TRBD1 17 TRBV20-1 TGCAGTGCTAGGGGTTATGGGACAGGGGTATCGGGCACTGAAGCTTTCTTT CSARGYGTGVSGTEAFF
many TRBJ2-3 TRBD1 15 TRBV7-8 TGTGCCAGCAGCTACCGACAGGGAGGCACAGATACGCAGTATTTT CASSYRQGGTDTQYF
many TRBJ2-1 . 12 TRBV24-1 TGTGCCACCAGTGTTCGACAGTCTGAGCAGTTCTTC CATSVRQSEQFF
. TRBJ2-2 . 14 TRBV19 TGTGCCAGTAGCCTACGGGGCTTTTGCCGGGGAGCTGTTTTT CASSLRGFCRGAVF
many TRBJ2-3 . 13 TRBV10-3 TGTGCCATCAGTGAAGGAGGAGTAGATACGCAGTATTTT CAISEGGVDTQYF
many TRBJ2-1 . 15 TRBV27 TGTGCCAGCAGTTTTAGGGCCATTCCGTACAATGAGCAGTTCTTC CASSFRAIPYNEQFF
many TRBJ2-1 . 13 TRBV19 TGTGCCAGCAAATCACACAGTTATCATGAGCAGTTCTTC CASKSHSYHEQFF
. TRBJ1-5 . 13 TRBV20-1 TGCAGTGCTGGGGGGGGCGCAAATCAACCCCAGCATTTT CSAGGGANQPQHF
many TRBJ2-2 . 15 TRBV28 TGTGCCAGCAGTCCCCCACAGGGGAACACCGGGGAGCTGTTTTTT CASSPPQGNTGELFF
many TRBJ2-5 . 10 TRBV29-1 TGCAGCGCATCACAAGAGACCCAGTACTTC CSASQETQYF